These T cell receptor beta chains were read from a single sample in a study of vaccination and CD4 T cells after COVID-19. TCRdb independently ran MiXCR on the PCR reads; one entry per CDR3 protein. Of about 17,000 distinct CDR3 sequences in the sample, about two fifths were seen once. These TCRs are of unknown antigen specificity. The sample consisted of CD4+ T cells from blood, cultured in vitro. The receptors come from a human donor who had recovered from COVID-19. Each CDR3 is given with its conserved first and last residue. A D gene is named only where the DNA matches it firmly. Clone sizes are given selectively: once, few, many, or a class where the clone is expanded.

d_gene: NA
v_gene: TRBV6-1
abundance: NA
j_gene: TRBJ2-7
CDR3aa: CASSRNQYEQYF
CDR3nt: TGTGCCAGCAGTCGTAACCAGTACGAGCAGTACTTC

d_gene: TRBD1
v_gene: TRBV7-8
abundance: NA
j_gene: TRBJ2-3
CDR3aa: CASSLGTGITDTQYF
CDR3nt: TGTGCCAGCAGCTTAGGGACAGGGATCACAGATACGCAGTATTTT

d_gene: TRBD2
v_gene: TRBV28
abundance: few
j_gene: TRBJ2-7
CDR3aa: CASSLLAGGLDEQYF
CDR3nt: TGTGCCAGCAGTTTACTAGCGGGAGGGCTCGACGAGCAGTACTTC

d_gene: NA
v_gene: TRBV5-1
abundance: NA
j_gene: TRBJ2-7
CDR3aa: CASSLTGSYEQYF
CDR3nt: TGCGCCAGCAGCTTGACAGGGTCTTACGAGCAGTACTTC

d_gene: TRBD2
v_gene: TRBV20-1
abundance: NA
j_gene: TRBJ2-1
CDR3aa: CSAPTSGKIDNEQFF
CDR3nt: TGCAGTGCACCTACTAGCGGGAAAATCGACAATGAGCAGTTCTTC

d_gene: NA
v_gene: TRBV20-1
abundance: medium-sized
j_gene: TRBJ1-2
CDR3aa: CSAWTGFGGYTF
CDR3nt: TGCAGTGCGTGGACGGGGTTCGGCGGCTACACCTTC

d_gene: TRBD1
v_gene: TRBV10-3
abundance: few
j_gene: TRBJ1-1
CDR3aa: CATGTGLNTEAFF
CDR3nt: TGTGCCACCGGGACAGGATTGAACACTGAAGCTTTCTTT

d_gene: NA
v_gene: TRBV15
abundance: few
j_gene: TRBJ2-5
CDR3aa: CATSRDSRSRETQYF
CDR3nt: TGTGCCACCAGCAGAGATTCCCGGAGTCGGGAGACCCAGTACTTC

d_gene: NA
v_gene: TRBV6-1
abundance: NA
j_gene: TRBJ1-1
CDR3aa: CASSRSGGPAEAFF
CDR3nt: TGTGCCAGCAGTCGTTCGGGGGGGCCCGCTGAAGCTTTCTTT

d_gene: NA
v_gene: TRBV12-3/TRBV12-4
abundance: NA
j_gene: TRBJ1-5
CDR3aa: CASSSGQPSAQPQHF
CDR3nt: TGTGCCAGCAGTTCCGGACAGCCTTCGGCTCAGCCCCAGCATTTT

d_gene: TRBD1
v_gene: TRBV2
abundance: few
j_gene: TRBJ2-1
CDR3aa: CASYGQGGNEQFF
CDR3nt: TGTGCCAGCTATGGACAGGGGGGGAATGAGCAGTTCTTC

d_gene: NA
v_gene: TRBV7-8
abundance: NA
j_gene: TRBJ2-2
CDR3aa: CASSLTGSSTGELFF
CDR3nt: TGTGCCAGCAGCTTAACGGGGTCAAGCACCGGGGAGCTGTTTTTT

d_gene: TRBD1
v_gene: TRBV6-1
abundance: NA
j_gene: TRBJ2-1
CDR3aa: CTSSGTGTHNEQFF
CDR3nt: TGTACCAGCAGTGGGACAGGGACACACAATGAGCAGTTCTTC

d_gene: TRBD1
v_gene: TRBV2
abundance: few
j_gene: TRBJ1-6
CDR3aa: CASSDFGQGESPLHF
CDR3nt: TGTGCCAGCAGTGATTTCGGACAGGGAGAGTCACCCCTCCACTTT

d_gene: TRBD1
v_gene: TRBV5-6
abundance: few
j_gene: TRBJ1-4
CDR3aa: CASSIYRDSKPTNEKLFF
CDR3nt: TGTGCCAGCAGCATATACCGGGACAGTAAACCAACTAATGAAAAACTGTTTTTT

d_gene: NA
v_gene: TRBV5-5
abundance: NA
j_gene: TRBJ2-3
CDR3aa: CASSFWGEDTQYF
CDR3nt: TGTGCCAGCAGCTTTTGGGGGGAGGATACGCAGTATTTT

d_gene: TRBD1
v_gene: TRBV27
abundance: few
j_gene: TRBJ1-2
CDR3aa: CASSKGQGAGDYGYTF
CDR3nt: TGTGCCAGCAGTAAGGGACAGGGGGCAGGAGACTATGGCTACACCTTC

d_gene: TRBD1
v_gene: TRBV5-6
abundance: few
j_gene: TRBJ2-7
CDR3aa: CASSGTGSEQYF
CDR3nt: TGTGCCAGCAGCGGGACAGGGAGCGAGCAGTACTTC

d_gene: NA
v_gene: TRBV7-9
abundance: NA
j_gene: TRBJ2-7
CDR3aa: CASSLYDEQYF
CDR3nt: TGTGCCAGCAGCTTATACGACGAGCAGTACTTC

d_gene: NA
v_gene: TRBV28
abundance: NA
j_gene: TRBJ2-7
CDR3aa: CASSSYTGNGYEQYF
CDR3nt: TGTGCCAGCAGTTCATATACAGGGAATGGCTACGAGCAGTACTTC

d_gene: TRBD2
v_gene: TRBV28
abundance: NA
j_gene: TRBJ2-2
CDR3aa: CASSPDRQGSLAGGTGELFF
CDR3nt: TGTGCCAGCAGTCCCGATCGACAGGGGTCTCTAGCGGGAGGCACCGGGGAGCTGTTTTTT

d_gene: TRBD1
v_gene: TRBV2
abundance: few
j_gene: TRBJ2-7
CDR3aa: CATQENRDSSYEQYF
CDR3nt: TGTGCCACCCAAGAGAACCGGGACAGCTCCTACGAGCAGTACTTC

d_gene: TRBD2
v_gene: TRBV6-1
abundance: few
j_gene: TRBJ2-1
CDR3aa: CASSRLASREQFF
CDR3nt: TGTGCCAGCAGTAGACTAGCATCTAGGGAGCAGTTCTTC

d_gene: TRBD2
v_gene: TRBV20-1
abundance: few
j_gene: TRBJ2-3
CDR3aa: CSDPEGREGPTDTQYF
CDR3nt: TGCAGTGATCCAGAAGGGCGGGAGGGCCCAACAGATACGCAGTATTTT

d_gene: NA
v_gene: TRBV27
abundance: NA
j_gene: TRBJ2-2
CDR3aa: CASSYGNTGELFF
CDR3nt: TGTGCCAGCAGTTACGGGAACACCGGGGAGCTGTTTTTT

d_gene: NA
v_gene: TRBV6-5
abundance: NA
j_gene: TRBJ1-5
CDR3aa: CASSYDSNQPQHF
CDR3nt: TGTGCCAGCAGTTATGACAGCAATCAGCCCCAGCATTTT

d_gene: TRBD2
v_gene: TRBV11-2
abundance: once
j_gene: TRBJ2-5
CDR3aa: CASSLVGFWSSGKSKETQYF
CDR3nt: TGTGCCAGCAGCTTAGTGGGTTTTTGGAGTAGCGGGAAGAGCAAAGAGACCCAGTACTTC

d_gene: TRBD1
v_gene: TRBV7-3
abundance: NA
j_gene: TRBJ1-2
CDR3aa: CASSFSGGKGYTF
CDR3nt: TGTGCCAGCAGTTTTTCAGGGGGGAAGGGCTACACCTTC

d_gene: NA
v_gene: TRBV6-2/TRBV6-3
abundance: NA
j_gene: TRBJ2-4
CDR3aa: CASTGHNGDIQYF
CDR3nt: TGTGCCAGCACCGGACACAATGGGGACATTCAGTACTTC

d_gene: NA
v_gene: TRBV20-1
abundance: NA
j_gene: TRBJ2-5
CDR3aa: CSARGTGLGTQYF
CDR3nt: TGCAGTGCTAGGGGGACTGGGTTGGGGACCCAGTACTTC

d_gene: NA
v_gene: TRBV12-3/TRBV12-4
abundance: NA
j_gene: TRBJ2-1
CDR3aa: CASSSPTSEQFF
CDR3nt: TGTGCCAGCAGTTCACCAACTAGCGAGCAGTTCTTC

d_gene: TRBD1
v_gene: TRBV18
abundance: few
j_gene: TRBJ2-5
CDR3aa: CASSPGTGQETQYF
CDR3nt: TGTGCCAGCTCACCTGGGACAGGGCAAGAGACCCAGTACTTC

d_gene: NA
v_gene: TRBV28
abundance: few
j_gene: TRBJ2-7
CDR3aa: CASRYRYEQYF
CDR3nt: TGTGCCAGCAGATACCGCTACGAGCAGTACTTC

d_gene: NA
v_gene: TRBV5-1
abundance: NA
j_gene: TRBJ2-2
CDR3aa: CASSWDTNTGELFF
CDR3nt: TGCGCCAGCAGCTGGGACACCAACACCGGGGAGCTGTTTTTT

d_gene: NA
v_gene: TRBV7-2
abundance: few
j_gene: TRBJ2-7
CDR3aa: CASSLLPGGGSYEQYF
CDR3nt: TGTGCCAGCAGCCTCCTTCCCGGAGGGGGGTCCTACGAGCAGTACTTC

d_gene: TRBD1
v_gene: TRBV9
abundance: NA
j_gene: TRBJ1-1
CDR3aa: CASSVVGTGSMNTEAFF
CDR3nt: TGTGCCAGCAGCGTAGTCGGGACAGGGTCAATGAACACTGAAGCTTTCTTT

d_gene: NA
v_gene: TRBV12-3/TRBV12-4
abundance: NA
j_gene: TRBJ1-5
CDR3aa: CASSFAGIGNQPQHF
CDR3nt: TGTGCCAGCAGTTTTGCAGGGATAGGTAATCAGCCCCAGCATTTT

d_gene: NA
v_gene: TRBV2
abundance: NA
j_gene: TRBJ2-5
CDR3aa: CASSEEGEETQYF
CDR3nt: TGTGCCAGCAGTGAAGAGGGGGAAGAGACCCAGTACTTC

d_gene: NA
v_gene: TRBV2
abundance: NA
j_gene: TRBJ2-7
CDR3aa: CASSQVGLQGHEQYF
CDR3nt: TGTGCCAGCAGCCAGGTGGGACTCCAGGGCCACGAGCAGTACTTC

d_gene: NA
v_gene: TRBV4-1
abundance: NA
j_gene: TRBJ2-3
CDR3aa: CASSQGGRRGSTDTQYF
CDR3nt: TGCGCCAGCAGCCAAGGAGGGCGTAGGGGGAGCACAGATACGCAGTATTTT

d_gene: TRBD1
v_gene: TRBV5-4
abundance: NA
j_gene: TRBJ2-2
CDR3aa: CASSRDRGSGELFF
CDR3nt: TGTGCCAGCAGCCGGGACAGGGGATCCGGGGAGCTGTTTTTT

d_gene: NA
v_gene: TRBV2
abundance: NA
j_gene: TRBJ1-2
CDR3aa: CASSEGQGGGYGYTF
CDR3nt: TGTGCCAGCAGTGAAGGTCAGGGAGGGGGCTATGGCTACACCTTC

d_gene: NA
v_gene: TRBV6-8
abundance: NA
j_gene: TRBJ2-3
CDR3aa: CASTRVGGTGDTQYF
CDR3nt: TGTGCCAGCACACGAGTGGGGGGCACAGGAGATACGCAGTATTTT

d_gene: TRBD2
v_gene: TRBV2
abundance: few
j_gene: TRBJ2-7
CDR3aa: CASSDHGTSRYEQYF
CDR3nt: TGTGCCAGCAGTGACCATGGGACTAGCCGCTACGAGCAGTACTTC

d_gene: TRBD2
v_gene: TRBV7-3
abundance: NA
j_gene: TRBJ2-3
CDR3aa: CASSFLSGSSDTQYF
CDR3nt: TGTGCCAGCAGCTTTTTAAGCGGGAGTTCAGATACGCAGTATTTT

d_gene: TRBD2
v_gene: TRBV20-1
abundance: NA
j_gene: TRBJ2-2
CDR3aa: CSARDPSGKYTGELFF
CDR3nt: TGCAGTGCTAGAGACCCTAGCGGGAAATACACCGGGGAGCTGTTTTTT

d_gene: TRBD2
v_gene: TRBV20-1
abundance: few
j_gene: TRBJ2-3
CDR3aa: CSARGASGVVGTDTQYF
CDR3nt: TGCAGTGCTAGGGGGGCTAGCGGGGTTGTTGGGACAGATACGCAGTATTTT

d_gene: NA
v_gene: TRBV20-1
abundance: NA
j_gene: TRBJ1-5
CDR3aa: CSTRFKGRDQPQHF
CDR3nt: TGCAGTACCAGATTCAAGGGGCGAGATCAGCCCCAGCATTTT

d_gene: NA
v_gene: TRBV6-1
abundance: few
j_gene: TRBJ1-3
CDR3aa: CASSERAWALRNTIYF
CDR3nt: TGTGCCAGCAGTGAAAGGGCATGGGCCCTAAGAAACACCATATATTTT

d_gene: NA
v_gene: TRBV6-1
abundance: NA
j_gene: TRBJ1-5
CDR3aa: CASSEISHSNQPQHF
CDR3nt: TGTGCCAGCAGTGAAATAAGTCATAGCAATCAGCCCCAGCATTTT